Following are 23 T cell receptor beta chains from one sample sequenced in a study of early T cells in non-severe SARS-CoV-2 infection. TCRdb analysed the 5' RACE reads with MiXCR anew, one entry per CDR3 protein. The sample has around 100,000 distinct CDR3 sequences; 16% are singletons. Sequenced: whole blood. The receptors were gathered from an adult who was a healthcare worker with PCR-confirmed SARS-CoV-2 infection or an uninfected control (not recorded which).

This clonotype was found a few times. This chain connects TRBV6-2 or TRBV6-3 to TRBJ2-1; 7 bases agree with TRBD1. Losses at the gene ends were 6 bases for V and 5 bases for J; bases not matched to a gene: 7. The CDR3 runs to 14 residues. CDR1 is MNHEY, CDR2 SVGEGT, per germline. The CDR3: CASRWDSTDNEQFF. CDR3 coding DNA: TGTGCCAGCAGATGGGACAGCACCGACAATGAGCAGTTCTTC.

This clonotype has more than one count but fewer than ten. The rearrangement uses TRBV29-1 and TRBJ2-5; 10 nucleotides agree with TRBD2. The CDR3 runs to 16 residues. Germline-derived CDR1 and CDR2 are SQVTM and ANQGSEA. V was clipped by 2 bases and J by 0 bases; unmatched bases: 6. The CDR3 sequence is CSVELAGVAYQETQYF. The CDR3 DNA reads as TGCAGCGTTGAACTAGCGGGGGTCGCGTACCAAGAGACCCAGTACTTC.

The chain joins TRBV29-1 to TRBJ2-3; perhaps D is TRBD1 or TRBD2 (6 bases each). Germline lookup yields CDR1 SQVTM and CDR2 ANQGSEA. The CDR3 extends over 15 amino acids. Trimming stripped 1 base from V and 0 bases from J, with 11 bases between. The CDR3 is CSVEGRGGSTDTQYF. The CDR3 coding sequence is TGCAGCGTTGAAGGCAGAGGGGGGAGCACAGATACGCAGTATTTT.

The V and J genes are TRBV19 and TRBJ2-5, with D possibly matching TRBD2 (6 bases). V was trimmed by 4 bases and J by 5 bases, leaving 20 bases between them. The germline V gene has CDR1 LNHDA and CDR2 SQIVND (reference sequence). The CDR3 is 16 amino acids. CDR3: CASSTRDLLGRETQYF. CDR3 in DNA: TGTGCCAGTAGTACCCGGGACTTACTGGGGAGGGAGACCCAGTACTTC.

V gene TRBV7-6 combines with J gene TRBJ1-2, with D perhaps matching TRBD1 (5 bases). V was clipped by 1 base and J by 4 bases, with 7 bases between them. The length of the CDR3 is 13 residues. Germline V gives CDR1 SGHVS, CDR2 FNYEAQ. CDR3: CASSLGGGYGYTF. The CDR3 DNA sequence: TGTGCCAGCAGCTTAGGGGGCGGCTATGGCTACACCTTC.

The gene calls are TRBV5-6 and TRBJ1-1; D unresolved. The germline CDR1 and CDR2 sequences are SGHDT and YYEEEE. Trimming removed 4 bases from V and 0 bases from J, with 10 bases in between. This CDR3 has 14 residues. The CDR3 sequence is CASSLYTLNTEAFF. In DNA form, the CDR3 reads TGTGCCAGCAGCCTATACACGTTGAACACTGAAGCTTTCTTT. Full variable domain (remainder filled in from reference TRBV5-6 and TRBJ1-1): DAGVTQSPTHLIKTRGQQVTLRCSPKSGHDTVSWYQQALGQGPQFIFQYYEEEERQRGNFPDRFSGHQFPNYSSELNVNALLLGDSALYLCASSLYTLNTEAFFGQGTRLTVV.

This clonotype occurred many times. One junction end disagrees with the germline gene, perhaps due to a read error. V gene TRBV23-1 combines with J gene TRBJ2-1; D possibly matches TRBD1 or TRBD2 (5 bases each). TRBV23-1 is an ORF for which the function is uncertain. The CDR3 covers 15 residues. The DNA for the CDR3 is TGCGCCAGCAGTCAAGCAACCTCGGGGACCCAGACCGGACACTTC. It encodes CASSQATSGTQTGHF.

There are a few counts of this clonotype. The genes are TRBV6-2 or TRBV6-3 and TRBJ1-4; D is uncertain. CDR3 length: 14 residues. The V end lost 6 bases, the J end lost 5 bases, and 13 bases lay between the germline ends. CDR1 is MNHEY and CDR2 is SVGEGT in the germline V gene. CDR3 region: CASRLPGPNEKLFF. Written as DNA, the CDR3 is TGTGCCAGCAGATTACCGGGTCCGAATGAAAAACTGTTTTTT.

The chain couples TRBV7-2 to TRBJ2-3, with D perhaps TRBD2 (5 bases). The CDR3 loop spans 16 amino acids. The germline V gene encodes CDR1 SGHTA and CDR2 FQGNSA. The germline V and J ends were trimmed by 6 bases and 2 bases, with 18 bases remaining between them. CDR3 region: CASSFYHLAFTDTQYF. The DNA for the CDR3 is TGTGCCAGCAGTTTTTATCATCTAGCCTTCACAGATACGCAGTATTTT.

CDR3 region: CSVEDQREAGELFF. Here the CDR3 DNA reads TGCAGCGTTGAAGATCAGCGGGAGGCCGGGGAGCTGTTTTTT. The V call is TRBV29-1, the J call TRBJ2-2; 9 bases are shared with TRBD2. J lost 6 bases, V lost 0 bases, and 2 bases had no gene match. Germline CDR1 reads SQVTM; CDR2 reads ANQGSEA. CDR3 length: 14 residues.

This clonotype was seen at least ten times. V is TRBV18 and J is TRBJ2-3; the D is unclear. Trimming removed 0 bases at V and 1 base at J, with 11 bases between. Germline CDR1 KGHSH, CDR2 LQKENI. This CDR3 is 16 amino acids long. CDR3 nucleotides: TGTGCCAGCTCACCACCGGAGCTCGGCGGCACAGATACGCAGTATTTT. This encodes CASSPPELGGTDTQYF.

This clonotype came up many times. The chain has TRBV5-1 and TRBJ2-2; the D gene is possibly TRBD1 (6 bases). The CDR3 contains 18 residues. CDR1 and CDR2 from the germline V gene are SGHRS and YFSETQ. The V end lost 0 bases, the J end lost 3 bases, and 18 bases lay between the germline ends. The CDR3 DNA reads TGCGCCAGCAGCTTGGCGGGACACCTCCCAAAGGACACCGGGGAGCTGTTTTTT. Amino acid sequence: CASSLAGHLPKDTGELFF.

This clonotype was seen more than once but under ten times. The V and J genes are TRBV10-3 and TRBJ1-2; maybe TRBD1 (5 bases). Germline loops: CDR1 ENHRY, CDR2 SYGVKD. The CDR3 length is 15 residues. The V end lost 0 bases, the J end lost 0 bases, and 8 bases lay between the germline ends. The CDR3 region is CAISESLGANYGYTF. In DNA form, the CDR3 reads TGTGCCATCAGTGAGTCCTTAGGGGCTAACTATGGCTACACCTTC.

This clonotype has a count of ten or more. The chain combines TRBV12-3 or TRBV12-4 with TRBJ2-7, with a tentative D call TRBD2 (5 bases). The CDR3 spans 12 residues. V gave up 5 bases and J gave up 3 bases, with 8 bases separating them. The CDR3 spells CASSPGIYEQYF. In nucleotides, the CDR3 is TGTGCCAGCAGTCCCGGGATCTACGAGCAGTACTTC.

This clonotype has ten or more counts. The chain joins TRBV14 to TRBJ2-7; 7 nucleotides line up with TRBD1. This CDR3 contains 16 residues. Trimming took 4 bases from V and 4 from J; bases not matched to a gene: 13. The germline V gene has CDR1 SGHDN and CDR2 FVKESK. The CDR3 loop reads CASSLDRASDFYEQYF. Written as DNA, the CDR3 is TGTGCCAGCAGCCTAGACAGGGCGAGCGACTTTTACGAGCAGTACTTC. Together with reference TRBV14 and TRBJ2-7, the CDR3 gives the full variable domain: EAGVTQFPSHSVIEKGQTVTLRCDPISGHDNLYWYRRVMGKEIKFLLHFVKESKQDESGMPNNRFLAERTGGTYSTLKVQPAELEDSGVYFCASSLDRASDFYEQYFGPGTRLTVT.

This clonotype was observed a few times. The genes are TRBV29-1 and TRBJ2-7, with TRBD2 identical over 7 bases. The CDR3 is made up of 14 amino acids. Germline V gene sequence: CDR1 SQVTM, CDR2 ANQGSEA. The V segment lost 6 bases and the J segment 2 bases; nucleotides outside the gene matches: 10. Here the CDR3 reads CSVARGSGTYEQYF. The CDR3 DNA reads as TGCAGCGTAGCCCGGGGCAGCGGGACCTACGAGCAGTACTTC.

This clonotype was detected many times. The genes are TRBV5-8 and TRBJ2-3; D uncertain. Trimming cost V 4 bases and J 0 bases, with 3 bases left between them. This CDR3 is built from 12 residues. Per germline, CDR1 SGHTS and CDR2 YDEGEE. CDR3 protein: CASSGSTDTQYF. The CDR3 nucleotides are TGTGCCAGCAGCGGCAGCACAGATACGCAGTATTTT.

This clonotype has a handful of counts. This chain uses TRBV20-1 with TRBJ1-5, with D maybe TRBD1 (6 bases). This CDR3 is built from 13 residues. Trimming left V 1 base short and J 4 bases short, with 8 bases between. From germline, CDR1 is DFQATT and CDR2 SNEGSKA (reference sequence). CDR3 DNA: TGCAGTGCTAGAGGGGACAAGAATCAGCCCCAGCATTTT. It yields the protein CSARGDKNQPQHF.

This rearrangement joins TRBV28 to TRBJ2-7, with 13 positions matching TRBD2. With 6 bases clipped from V and 4 bases from J, the junction kept 3 bases outside the gene matches. The CDR3 has 14 amino acids. CDR1 and CDR2 from the germline V gene are MDHEN and SYDVKM. The chain's CDR3 is CASRWTSGRYEQYF. As DNA, the CDR3 is TGTGCCAGCAGATGGACTAGCGGGAGATACGAGCAGTACTTC.

Many counts were recorded for this clonotype. V and J are TRBV7-2 and TRBJ2-7, with 9 positions matching TRBD2. Germline V CDR1 and CDR2: SGHTA, FQGNSA. This CDR3 is built from 18 residues. The V gene end was trimmed by 5 bases and the J gene end by 2 bases; junction bases not matched to a gene: 16. CDR3 coding DNA: TGTGCCAGCAGCCATAATACCCTCCGGCGGGGGGGAACCTACGAGCAGTACTTC. Encoded protein: CASSHNTLRRGGTYEQYF.

The rearrangement joins TRBV29-1 to TRBJ1-1; D is uncertain. The CDR3 has 11 amino acids. V lost 4 bases to trimming and J lost 0 bases, with 3 bases between them. CDR1 and CDR2 from the germline V gene are SQVTM and ANQGSEA. CDR3: CSVVLNTEAFF. Here the CDR3 DNA reads TGCAGCGTTGTATTGAACACTGAAGCTTTCTTT.

This clonotype was counted only a few times. This chain connects TRBV12-3 or TRBV12-4 to TRBJ1-1; maybe TRBD1 (5 bases). This CDR3 spans 14 amino acids. Trimming cost V 7 bases and J 1 base, with 13 bases left between them. CDR3 nucleotide sequence: TGTGCCAGCACCCCTCAGGGCTCGAACACTGAAGCTTTCTTT. This codes for CASTPQGSNTEAFF.

Regarding this clonotype: A much larger clone sits a single nucleotide away, making a read error possible. The gene calls are TRBV30 and TRBJ1-6; D is uncertain. The ends were cut back, 6 bases at V and 8 bases at J, with 23 bases in the middle. This CDR3 contains 16 residues. Germline V gene data show CDR1 as GTSNPN and CDR2 as SVGIG (reference sequence). Written as DNA, the CDR3 is TGTGCCTGCCACCAATTTTCGGCTGGCTCTGATTCACCCCTCCACTTT. Encoded protein: CACHQFSAGSDSPLHF.